The 17 T cell receptor beta chains below come from one sample, sequenced in a study of T cells in Graves' hyperthyroidism and ophthalmopathy. The source material, RNA transcripts, was used to amplify TCR beta CDR3 regions. HTBI primers were used for first-round RT-PCR of the TCR CDR3. Using its own MiXCR run on the multiplex PCR reads, TCRdb lists one record per CDR3 protein. This sample yields hundreds of thousands of distinct CDR3 sequences, of which less than 15% are seen a single time; 9.2% belongs to the top ten. Sequenced sample: blood. These receptors were taken from a woman between 18 and 29 years old with Graves' hyperthyroidism.

The genes are TRBV19 and TRBJ1-2; 9 bases are a match to TRBD1. The CDR3 has 16 residues. The V gene end was trimmed by 7 bases and the J gene end by 2 bases; junction bases not matched to a gene: 11. Germline V gene data show CDR1 as LNHDA and CDR2 as SQIVND (reference sequence). CDR3 DNA: TGTGCCAGTACTGGGACAGGGAAAGGAATCAACTATGGCTACACCTTC. This encodes CASTGTGKGINYGYTF. Full variable domain (rest looked up from reference TRBV19 and TRBJ1-2): DGGITQSPKYLFRKEGQNVTLSCEQNLNHDAMYWYRQDPGQGLRLIYYSQIVNDFQKGDIAEGYSVSREKKESFPLTVTSAQKNPTAFYLCASTGTGKGINYGYTFGSGTRLTVV.

This clonotype was recorded at least ten times. This chain links TRBV5-5 with TRBJ2-5; TRBD1 might be the D (5 bases). There are 14 residues in the CDR3. V shed 4 bases and J shed 4 bases, with 14 bases lying between them. Germline V CDR1 and CDR2: SGHKS, YYEKEE (reference sequence). Written as DNA, the CDR3 is TGTGCCAGCAGCCTGACGCAGGGTAGAGAGACCCAGTACTTC. Translation gives CASSLTQGRETQYF.

This clonotype was seen repeatedly, ten times or more. The V gene is TRBV20-1, the J gene TRBJ1-1, with 7 bases matching TRBD1. The ends lost 6 bases at V and 1 base at J; junction bases unmatched: 8. CDR1 is DFQATT and CDR2 is SNEGSKA in the germline V gene (reference sequence). The length of the CDR3 is 14 residues. CDR3 DNA: TGCAGTGCGAGACCCGGGACAGAGAACACTGAAGCTTTCTTT. The encoded protein is CSARPGTENTEAFF.

V and J are TRBV4-2 and TRBJ2-1; 10 bases map to TRBD2. The CDR3 has 15 residues. Germline V gives CDR1 LGHNA, CDR2 YNFKEQ. J gave up 7 bases and V 4 bases, and 7 bases lay outside the gene matches. CDR3 sequence (DNA): TGTGCCAGCAGCCCACCGGGACTAGCGCCTAATGAGCAGTTCTTC. This sequence encodes CASSPPGLAPNEQFF.

The table lists this clonotype with many counts. The chain has TRBV11-2 and TRBJ2-5; 7 positions agree with TRBD1. The CDR3 totals 15 residues. J gave up 3 bases and V 3 bases, and 7 bases lay outside the gene matches. Germline assignment: CDR1 SGHAT and CDR2 FQNNGV. This CDR3 reads CASSFLQGREETQYF. DNA of the CDR3: TGTGCCAGCAGCTTCTTACAGGGGAGAGAAGAGACCCAGTACTTC.

This clonotype was detected ten times or more. The rearrangement links TRBV28 to TRBJ1-1; D gene unclear. CDR1 MDHEN and CDR2 SYDVKM come from the germline V gene. This CDR3 spans 15 amino acids. Trimming cost V 4 bases and J 1 base, with 13 bases left between them. DNA for the CDR3: TGTGCCAGCAGTTCTCCCCTCGGGAAGAACACTGAAGCTTTCTTT. Protein sequence: CASSSPLGKNTEAFF.

This clonotype was observed at least ten times. This chain uses TRBV28 with TRBJ1-6, with TRBD1 as a possible D gene (5 bases). Trimming cost V 3 bases and J 8 bases, with 14 bases left between them. The CDR3 consists of 15 residues. The V gene's germline CDR1 is MDHEN and CDR2 SYDVKM. CDR3 in amino acids: CASSFIGTDHSPLHF. The DNA of the CDR3 is TGTGCCAGCAGTTTCATCGGGACTGACCATTCACCCCTCCACTTT.

This clonotype was detected many times. The chain couples TRBV6-5 to TRBJ2-5; possible D gene TRBD1, 6 bases. The CDR3 is 14 residues long. Germline lookup yields CDR1 MNHEY and CDR2 SVGAGI. V was trimmed by 2 bases and J by 3 bases, leaving 10 bases between them. This CDR3 reads CASSYDRTKETQYF. CDR3 DNA sequence: TGTGCCAGCAGTTACGACAGGACGAAAGAGACCCAGTACTTC.

This clonotype was observed many times. CDR3 protein: CASSPQGGSQPQHF. The CDR3 nucleotides are TGTGCCAGCAGTCCCCAGGGGGGGAGTCAGCCCCAGCATTTT. This sequence joins TRBV12-3 or TRBV12-4 and TRBJ1-5; 7 bases line up with TRBD1. Trimming cost V 5 bases and J 6 bases; bases outside gene matches: 7. There are 14 residues in the CDR3.

Many counts were recorded for this clonotype. This sequence joins TRBV27 and TRBJ2-7; 11 positions agree with TRBD1. This CDR3 is built from 16 residues. Unmatched junction bases numbered 5, after V lost 3 bases and J lost 1 base. CDR1 is MNHEY and CDR2 is SMNVEV in the germline V gene (reference sequence). CDR3 amino acids: CASSFTGTGGSYEQYF. CDR3 DNA sequence: TGTGCCAGCAGTTTCACCGGGACAGGGGGGTCCTACGAGCAGTACTTC.

V and J are TRBV2 and TRBJ1-4, with D possibly TRBD1 on 6 matching bases. The germline CDR1 and CDR2 sequences are SNHLY and FYNNEI. The CDR3 extends over 12 amino acids. The V end lost 8 bases, the J end lost 8 bases, and 12 bases lay between the germline ends. DNA for the CDR3: TGTGCCAGCCACAGGGTTGGGGAAAAACTGTTTTTT. It yields the protein CASHRVGEKLFF.

Many counts were recorded for this clonotype. The rearrangement links TRBV11-2 to TRBJ2-3, with D maybe TRBD2 (5 bases). The CDR3 sequence is 15 residues long. Deletions cut 5 bases from V and 2 bases from J, with 14 bases between. Germline V lookup: CDR1 SGHAT, CDR2 FQNNGV. The CDR3 coding sequence is TGTGCCAGCAGCCGTTCAAGCGGATACACAGATACGCAGTATTTT. Translation: CASSRSSGYTDTQYF.

This clonotype was seen a handful of times. The rearrangement joins TRBV6-2 or TRBV6-3 to TRBJ1-6; 9 bases line up with TRBD1. Germline CDR1 and CDR2: MNHEY and SVGEGT. Trimming removed 0 bases from V and 8 bases from J; junction bases left unmatched: 2. This CDR3 has 15 residues. The CDR3 loop reads CASSYSRTGDSPLHF. CDR3 sequence (DNA): TGTGCCAGCAGTTACTCTCGGACAGGGGATTCACCCCTCCACTTT.

This clonotype was observed at least ten times. The chain is built from TRBV4-2 and TRBJ1-4; 10 nucleotides agree with TRBD1. The CDR3 is 15 amino acids. CDR1 and CDR2 from the germline V gene are LGHNA and YNFKEQ. With V trimmed by 1 base and J by 6 bases, 2 bases remained unmatched. CDR3 DNA sequence: TGTGCCAGCAGCCAAGGACAGGGGGCGGATGAAAAACTGTTTTTT. Translated: CASSQGQGADEKLFF.

This clonotype was counted many times. This CDR3 reads CASSPRTGNTEAFF. The CDR3 DNA is TGTGCCAGCTCACCGCGTACAGGGAACACTGAAGCTTTCTTT. This chain joins TRBV18 and TRBJ1-1, with D tentatively TRBD1 (5 bases). The ends were cut back, 3 bases at V and 1 base at J, with 9 bases in the middle. CDR3 length: 14 amino acids. Germline-derived CDR1 and CDR2 are KGHSH and LQKENI.

This clonotype has at least ten counts. The chain is built from TRBV7-2 and TRBJ1-2, with 7 bases lining up with TRBD1. The CDR3 is 14 amino acids. V lost 5 bases to trimming and J lost 5 bases; unmatched junction nucleotides: 8. The germline CDR1 and CDR2 sequences are SGHTA and FQGNSA. CDR3 DNA: TGTGCCAGCAGCACCGCCGACAGGGCTTATGGCTACACCTTC. This encodes CASSTADRAYGYTF.

This clonotype has ten or more counts. The V gene is TRBV7-2, the J gene TRBJ2-1, with 14 positions matching TRBD2. J lost 6 bases, V lost 4 bases, and 8 bases had no gene match. Germline lookup yields CDR1 SGHTA and CDR2 FQGNSA. This CDR3 spans 17 amino acids. CDR3 region: CASSWTSGGLLGNEQFF. For the CDR3, the DNA is TGTGCCAGCAGCTGGACTAGCGGGGGGCTCCTAGGCAATGAGCAGTTCTTC.